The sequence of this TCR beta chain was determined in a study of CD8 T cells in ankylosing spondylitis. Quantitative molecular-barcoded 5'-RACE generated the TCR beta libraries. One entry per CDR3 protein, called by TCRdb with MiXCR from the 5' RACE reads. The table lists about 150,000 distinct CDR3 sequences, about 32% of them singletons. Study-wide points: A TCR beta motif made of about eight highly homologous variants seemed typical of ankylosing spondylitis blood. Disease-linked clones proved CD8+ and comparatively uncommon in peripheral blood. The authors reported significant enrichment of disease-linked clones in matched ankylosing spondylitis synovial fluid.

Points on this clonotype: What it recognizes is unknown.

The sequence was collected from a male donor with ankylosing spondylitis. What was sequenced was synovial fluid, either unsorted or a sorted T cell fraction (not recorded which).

DNA for the CDR3: TGTGCCAGCACCCCCCGTCCGGGACAATCCTACGAGCAGTACTTC. It encodes CASTPRPGQSYEQYF. The chain couples TRBV27 to TRBJ2-7; possible D gene TRBD1, 6 bases. The CDR3 spans 15 residues. Germline CDR1 and CDR2: MNHEY and SMNVEV (reference sequence). Trimming stripped 7 bases from V and 1 base from J, with 17 bases between.